The present T cell receptor (beta chain) was sequenced within a study of blood T cell repertoires in COVID-19 (dated by TCRdb to 2020 to 2022). The study in broad terms: The collaborator samples originated in the United States, Italy and Spain and spanned the acute and convalescent phases of COVID-19. A de-identified subject ID, COVID-19 status, age in years and sex were almost always included in the sample metadata. HLA class I and class II types, where available, came from metadata supplied by the sample provider rather than from assay-based typing. The samples were drawn from the first 160 participants of the ongoing ImmuneRACE study and from about 1,200 subjects provided by 6 global collaborators. Subjects who had been exposed to COVID-19, were actively infected with it, or had recovered from it provided the deeply sampled blood TCRbeta repertoires that made up the dataset. The prospective study material was composed of cDNA or gDNA derived from T cells, B-cell-depleted T cells, or PBMCs. The repertoires were released in a freely available public database intended as a resource for research on the immune response to SARS-CoV-2. Study-wide conclusions, independent of this receptor: How much clinical and demographic metadata was included differed by source and by participant, and the metadata was provided uncurated.

The immunoSEQ Assay, a bias-controlled multiplex PCR, was used to amplify TCRbeta CDR3 regions from genomic DNA. As for how the authors treated the data: The number of nucleated cells in each sample was estimated by amplification of reference gene primers within the assay. To quantify the absolute abundance of each unique TCRbeta CDR3 rearrangement, sequence reads were collapsed and filtered. For each sample, productive Simpson clonality was calculated as the square root of Simpson's diversity index across productive rearrangements. TCRdb provides this immuneACCESS table in a form limited to in-frame rearrangements. Some clones are lacking; in checked studies, under half of them reflect an unresolved V gene, and why the rest are absent is not known. The D gene and trimming were derived from the DNA, and the V and J assignments and clone size from that table. The sample contains 250,000 to 350,000 clones, roughly 86% of them found a single time. The ten largest clones take up 2.5% to 3% of the sample.

Participants in the prospective study were aged about 18 to 89 years, lived in under 30 United States geographic areas, and enrolled through a virtual design. Cohort assignment in the prospective study relied on participant-reported clinical history from a screening survey and a study questionnaire. Exposed participants had been in contact, within 2 weeks of entering the study, with a person who had a PCR-confirmed or clinician-diagnosed case of COVID-19. In the prospective study, mobile phlebotomists collected whole blood, serum and a nasopharyngeal or oropharyngeal swab from each participant. Additional blood draws and questionnaires over a 2-month period could optionally be provided by prospective study participants. Blood samples from the prospective study were shipped frozen or at room temperature prior to DNA extraction. Remarks on this clone: There is no known antigen for this receptor. The input lacks base qualities; no much larger clone sits a single base away.

V has 5 bases trimmed and J has 2 bases trimmed; junction bases matching no gene number 9. CDR1 and CDR2 (MDHEN, SYDVKM) derive from the germline V gene. The CDR3 sequence holds 15 residues, the cysteine and phenylalanine included. Kept here is only the CDR3 DNA, which spans 45 bases and is read in frame from base 1. This TCR was sampled from a woman between 50 and 59 years old who had been exposed to COVID-19. This receptor chain uses TRBV28 and TRBJ2-7; 7 of the junction bases match TRBD1. What was sequenced was PBMCs or T cells enriched from blood (not recorded which). The CDR3 is CASSLPGQGAYEQYF. In nucleotide form, the sequence is TGTGCCAGCAGTCTTCCGGGCCAGGGGGCCTACGAGCAGTACTTC.